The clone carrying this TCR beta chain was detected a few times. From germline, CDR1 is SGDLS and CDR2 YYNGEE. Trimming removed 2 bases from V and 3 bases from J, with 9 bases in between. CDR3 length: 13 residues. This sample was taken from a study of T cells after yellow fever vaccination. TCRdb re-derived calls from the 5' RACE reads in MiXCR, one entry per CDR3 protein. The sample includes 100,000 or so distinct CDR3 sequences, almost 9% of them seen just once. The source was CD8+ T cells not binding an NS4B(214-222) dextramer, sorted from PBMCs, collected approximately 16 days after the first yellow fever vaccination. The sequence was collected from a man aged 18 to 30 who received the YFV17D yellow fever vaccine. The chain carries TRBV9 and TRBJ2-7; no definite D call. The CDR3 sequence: CASSVAHGYEQYF. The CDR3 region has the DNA TGTGCCAGCAGCGTCGCTCATGGCTACGAGCAGTACTTC.